This record covers a single T cell receptor beta chain. Its antigen is undetermined. Compared with germline, one end of the junction differs, possibly owing to a read error. This CDR3 spans 11 amino acids. CDR1 MNHNS and CDR2 SASEGT come from the germline V gene. TCRdb analysed the PCR reads with MiXCR anew, one entry per CDR3 protein. The repertoire holds around 300,000 distinct CDR3 sequences, roughly 24% seen once, with approximately 0.74% in the top ten. The data belong to a study of molecular identifiers for immune sequencing clone quantification. Regarding the study as a whole: Clones above 20 RNA copies held over 97% of effector molecules, under 1% in naive cells.

The sequence came from a human donor in good health. Some libraries in this study had Jurkat cell RNA spiked in. This chain uses TRBV6-1 with TRBJ1-4; tentatively, D is TRBD1 (5 bases). Material for sequencing was naive CD8+ T cells from blood, with Jurkat cell RNA spiked in. Subset here: FACS-sorted CD8+CD4-CCR7+CD45RA+ naive T cells. The CDR3 DNA follows: TGTGCCGGCAGGGAGGGCGAAAAACTGTTTTTT. The encoded protein is CAGREGEKLFF.